The entry that follows covers one T cell receptor beta chain sequence. What it recognizes is unknown. The junction shows a germline mismatch at one end, possibly a read error. The data stem from a study of glioma-infiltrating T cells. Overall study findings and caveats: Tissue-blood divergence was below expectation in non-neoplastic patients, above in gliomas. Very few CDR3 sequences were shared between tissue and blood.

TCR alpha and beta CDR3 regions were amplified from RNA using iRepertoire nested multiplex PCR. Tissue mRNA or PBMC total RNA, about 90-450 ng, went into one-step reverse transcription and amplification. TCRdb independently ran MiXCR on the multiplex PCR reads; one entry per CDR3 protein. The table lists some 40,000 distinct CDR3 sequences, 20% to 25% of them singletons, with 5% to 7.5% in the top ten. Germline assignment: CDR1 MNHEY and CDR2 SMNVEV (reference sequence). The CDR3 totals 11 residues. The receptor was derived from a human donor with low-grade glioma or glioblastoma, undergoing nonglioma brain surgery, or in good health (not recorded which). What was sequenced was glioma tissue, nonneoplastic brain tissue, or PBMCs (not recorded which). The chain employs TRBV27 and TRBJ1-5; D gene ambiguous. The CDR3 loop reads CAAGRGQPQHF. The DNA of the CDR3 is TGCGCCGCCGGCCGAGGTCAGCCCCAGCATTTT.